The entry below describes one T cell receptor (beta chain). Its antigen is not yet known. The CDR3 goes on 3 residues after the read ends, and that part is filled in from the germline J gene. The sample belongs to a study of T cells in women clearing cervical HPV infection (dated by TCRdb to about 2018). For the wider study: Cases were 20 to 25 women with histologically confirmed HPV16-related CIN3 or worse, including a couple of invasive cancers. A median age of almost 35 years was observed in cases versus approximately 40 in controls, and no significant differences in baseline characteristics were found. The parent cohort enrolled about 10,000 women aged 18 or older in Guanacaste, Costa Rica, in 1993 to 1994 and followed the women for around seven years. Nested within Costa Rica's Guanacaste HPV Natural History Study, an exploratory proof-of-principle case-control study compared TCR repertoires across cervical HPV16 outcomes. Cases and controls were matched on year of sample collection and on age within five years. The controls were about 25 women whose single incident HPV16 infection cleared within 12 months with no development of precancer or cancer. Among cases, blood sampling occurred a median of roughly 150 days after lesion detection, with an interquartile range of about 85 to 210 days. Blood from cases was drawn at the visit where the lesion was first identified, while blood from controls was drawn once the infection was no longer detected. Because only a few women had HLA typing data, the possibility that HLA type acted as a confounder could not be ruled out. Quality controls consisted of five blinded duplicates per group, for a total of roughly 60 samples made up of 50 participants and roughly ten replicates. Results the study describes overall, beyond this receptor: TRBV6-7 relative abundance was lower in cases than in controls (roughly 0.12% versus 0.17%; Bonferroni P = 0.0008). Because T-cell numbers per sample were unknown, differences in richness could reflect varying T-cell content rather than repertoire biology. The cross-sectional design could not show whether associations preceded infection or resulted from it; effector/memory subsets and HPV-specific T cells were not isolated. Cases were distinguished from controls with an estimated AUC of about 0.8 by random forest classifiers combining richness and V gene abundances. Significantly higher TCR repertoire richness was observed in CIN3+ cases than in controls across sequencing depths, whereas no difference in evenness was found.

Every participant had a single incident cervical HPV16 infection, and women with prevalent HPV16 infections were excluded. Cervical HPV DNA was detected with MY09/MY11 PCR, and genotyping was done by dot-blot hybridization. Roughly 14 mL of heparinized blood was centrifuged, after which the buffy coat was aliquoted, frozen at -30 degrees C, and then stored at -80 degrees C. Genomic DNA was extracted from buffy coat specimens using QIAGEN kits. V lost 0 bases and J lost 0 bases; the stretch between them is 10 bases long. Sequences SGHNT (CDR1) and YYREEE (CDR2) are obtained from the germline V gene (reference sequence). Counted from cysteine to phenylalanine, this CDR3 has 15 amino acids. Of the CDR3's DNA, 36 bases were read; they are in frame from base 1. Using the immunoSEQ assay, multiplex PCR amplified TCR beta CDR3 regions from an average of around 1,300 ng of genomic DNA per sample. To correct primer bias, the assay used a complete synthetic TCR repertoire to set an amplification baseline. The amplicons were sequenced on the Illumina platform. As for how the authors treated the data: Sequences were error-corrected by clustering with frequency ratios and a modified nearest-neighbor algorithm, then analyzed in the immunoSEQ Analyzer with IMGT gene definitions. At each rarefaction depth, TCR richness and evenness were averaged across 20 rarefaction repeats, and samples with fewer sequences than that depth were excluded. Wilcoxon rank sum tests with FDR correction were used to compare relative abundances of V, D and J genes between the groups. Blinded duplicates gave an intraclass correlation of around 95% for TCR richness and an average of roughly 76% across around 66 gene segments. TCRdb stores this immuneACCESS table with in-frame sequences only. Part of the clones is absent; in the studies checked, under half of the shortfall reflects unresolved V genes, and no reason is known for the rest. V and J calls and clone size are copied from that table; D and trimming were computed from the DNA. The sample table gives some 20,000 clones. The top ten hold 5% of the sample.

This clonotype originated in a woman between 18 and 75 years old with a cervical HPV16 infection that either progressed to CIN3+ or cleared (not recorded which). The sample comprised blood buffy coat. The chain joins TRBV5-4 to TRBJ2-7; TRBD2 could be the D gene, as 6 bases match. Incomplete CDR3 DNA: TGTGCCAGCAGCTTGGCCGGGGGTAACTCCTACGAG. Its amino acids are CASSLAGGNSYE. In full, the CDR3 is CASSLAGGNSYEQYF.